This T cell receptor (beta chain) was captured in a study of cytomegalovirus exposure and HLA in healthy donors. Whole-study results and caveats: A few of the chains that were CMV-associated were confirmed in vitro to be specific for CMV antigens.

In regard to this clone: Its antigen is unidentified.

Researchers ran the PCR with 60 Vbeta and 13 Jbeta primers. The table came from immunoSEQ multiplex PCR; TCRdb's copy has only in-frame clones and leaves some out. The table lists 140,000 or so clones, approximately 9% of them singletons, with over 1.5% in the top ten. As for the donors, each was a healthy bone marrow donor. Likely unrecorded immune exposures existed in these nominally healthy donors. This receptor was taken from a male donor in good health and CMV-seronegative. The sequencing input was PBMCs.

CDR3 protein: CASSYSDRAYGYTF. CDR3 DNA sequence: TGTGCCAGCAGTTACTCAGACAGGGCCTATGGCTACACCTTC. This chain joins TRBV6-5 and TRBJ1-2; 7 bases align to TRBD1. Unmatched junction bases numbered 2, after V lost 0 bases and J lost 4 bases. From germline, CDR1 is MNHEY and CDR2 SVGAGI. The CDR3 extends over 14 amino acids.